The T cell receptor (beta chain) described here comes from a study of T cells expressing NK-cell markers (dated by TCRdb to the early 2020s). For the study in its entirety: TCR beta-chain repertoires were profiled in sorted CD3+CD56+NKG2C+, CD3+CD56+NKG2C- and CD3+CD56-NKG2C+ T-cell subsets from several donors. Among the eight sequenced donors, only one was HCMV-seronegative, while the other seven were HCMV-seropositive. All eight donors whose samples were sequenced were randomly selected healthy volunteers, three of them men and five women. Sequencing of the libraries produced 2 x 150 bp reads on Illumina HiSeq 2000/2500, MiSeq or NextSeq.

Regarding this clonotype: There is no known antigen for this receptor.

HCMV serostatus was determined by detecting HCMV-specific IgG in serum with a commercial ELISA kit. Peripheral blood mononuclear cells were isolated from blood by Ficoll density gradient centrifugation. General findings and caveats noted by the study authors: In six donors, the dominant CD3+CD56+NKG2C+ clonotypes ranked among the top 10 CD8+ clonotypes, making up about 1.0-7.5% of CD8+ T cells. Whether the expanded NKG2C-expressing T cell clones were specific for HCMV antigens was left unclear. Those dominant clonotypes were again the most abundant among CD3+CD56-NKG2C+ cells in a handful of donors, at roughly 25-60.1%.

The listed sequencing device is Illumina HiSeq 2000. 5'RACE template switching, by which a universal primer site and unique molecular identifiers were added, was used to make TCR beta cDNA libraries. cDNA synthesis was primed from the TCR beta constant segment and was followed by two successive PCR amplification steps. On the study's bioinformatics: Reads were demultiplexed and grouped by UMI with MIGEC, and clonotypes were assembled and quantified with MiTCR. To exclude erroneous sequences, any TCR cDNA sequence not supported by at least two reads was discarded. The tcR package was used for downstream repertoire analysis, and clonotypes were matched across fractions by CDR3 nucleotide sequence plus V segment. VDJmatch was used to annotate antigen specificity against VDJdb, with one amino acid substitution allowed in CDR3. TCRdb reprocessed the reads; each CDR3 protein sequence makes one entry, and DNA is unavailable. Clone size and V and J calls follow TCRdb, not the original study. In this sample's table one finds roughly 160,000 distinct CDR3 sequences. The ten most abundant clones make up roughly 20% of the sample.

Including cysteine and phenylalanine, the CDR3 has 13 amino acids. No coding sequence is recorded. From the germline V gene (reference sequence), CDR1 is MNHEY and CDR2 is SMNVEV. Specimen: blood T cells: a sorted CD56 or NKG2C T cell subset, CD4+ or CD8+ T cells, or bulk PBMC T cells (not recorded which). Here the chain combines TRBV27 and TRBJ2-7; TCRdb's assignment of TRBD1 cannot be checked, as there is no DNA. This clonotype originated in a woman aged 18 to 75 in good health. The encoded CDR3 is CASALQGSYEQYF.